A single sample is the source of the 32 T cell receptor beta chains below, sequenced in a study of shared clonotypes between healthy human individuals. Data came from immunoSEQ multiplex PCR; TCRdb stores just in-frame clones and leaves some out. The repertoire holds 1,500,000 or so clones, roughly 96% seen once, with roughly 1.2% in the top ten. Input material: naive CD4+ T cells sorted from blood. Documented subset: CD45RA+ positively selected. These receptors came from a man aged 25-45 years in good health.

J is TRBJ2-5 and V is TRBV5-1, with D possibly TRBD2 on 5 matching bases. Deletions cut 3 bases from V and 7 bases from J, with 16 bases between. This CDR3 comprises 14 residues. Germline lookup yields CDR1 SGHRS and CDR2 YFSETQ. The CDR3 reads CASSSGERHRTQYF. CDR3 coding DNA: TGCGCCAGCAGCTCCGGGGAGCGACACCGGACCCAGTACTTC. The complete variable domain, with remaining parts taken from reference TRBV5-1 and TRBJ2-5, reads KAGVTQTPRYLIKTRGQQVTLSCSPISGHRSVSWYQQTPGQGLQFLFEYFSETQRNKGNFPGRFSGRQFSNSRSEMNVSTLELGDSALYLCASSSGERHRTQYFGPGTRLLVL.

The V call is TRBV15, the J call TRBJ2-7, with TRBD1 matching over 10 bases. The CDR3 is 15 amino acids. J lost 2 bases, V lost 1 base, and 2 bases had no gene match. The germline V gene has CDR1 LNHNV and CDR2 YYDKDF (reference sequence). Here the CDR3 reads CATSRGGTGAYEQYF. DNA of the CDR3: TGTGCCACCAGCAGAGGAGGGACAGGGGCCTACGAGCAGTACTTC.

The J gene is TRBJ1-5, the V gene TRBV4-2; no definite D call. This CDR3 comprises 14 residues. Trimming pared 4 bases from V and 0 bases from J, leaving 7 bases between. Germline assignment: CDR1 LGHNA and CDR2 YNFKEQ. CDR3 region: CASSLEYSNQPQHF. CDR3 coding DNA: TGTGCCAGCAGCCTCGAATATAGCAATCAGCCCCAGCATTTT.

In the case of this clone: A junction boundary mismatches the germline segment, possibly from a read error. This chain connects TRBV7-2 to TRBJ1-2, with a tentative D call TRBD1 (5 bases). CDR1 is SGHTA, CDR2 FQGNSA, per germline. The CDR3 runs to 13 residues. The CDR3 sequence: CASSLRGGQKTFF. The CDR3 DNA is TGTGCCAGCAGCTTAAGGGGTGGGCAGAAAACTTTCTTC.

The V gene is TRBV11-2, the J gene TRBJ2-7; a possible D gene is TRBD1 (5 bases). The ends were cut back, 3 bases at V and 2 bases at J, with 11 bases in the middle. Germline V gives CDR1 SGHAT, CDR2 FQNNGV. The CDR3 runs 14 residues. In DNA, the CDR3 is TGTGCCAGCAGCTTGTCCCGACAGCCCTACGAGCAGTACTTC. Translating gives CASSLSRQPYEQYF.

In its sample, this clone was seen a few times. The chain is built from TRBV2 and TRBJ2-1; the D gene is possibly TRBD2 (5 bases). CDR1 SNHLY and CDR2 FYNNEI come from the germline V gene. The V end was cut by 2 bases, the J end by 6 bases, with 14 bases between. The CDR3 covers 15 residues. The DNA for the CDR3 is TGTGCCAGCAGTGAAATGGTGGGAGCTTCCAATGAGCAGTTCTTC. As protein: CASSEMVGASNEQFF.

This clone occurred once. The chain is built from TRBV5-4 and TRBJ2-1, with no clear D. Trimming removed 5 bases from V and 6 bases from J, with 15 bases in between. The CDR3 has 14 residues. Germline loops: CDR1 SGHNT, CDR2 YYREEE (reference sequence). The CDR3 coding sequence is TGTGCCAGCAGGGCCCCGGACGGACCCAATGAGCAGTTCTTC. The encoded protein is CASRAPDGPNEQFF.

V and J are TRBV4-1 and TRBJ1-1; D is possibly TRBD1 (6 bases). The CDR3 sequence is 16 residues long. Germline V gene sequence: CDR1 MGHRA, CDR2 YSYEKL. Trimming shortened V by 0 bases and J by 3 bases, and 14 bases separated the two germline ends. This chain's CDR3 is CASSQDSGAWDTEAFF. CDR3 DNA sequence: TGCGCCAGCAGCCAAGATTCGGGGGCCTGGGACACTGAAGCTTTCTTT.

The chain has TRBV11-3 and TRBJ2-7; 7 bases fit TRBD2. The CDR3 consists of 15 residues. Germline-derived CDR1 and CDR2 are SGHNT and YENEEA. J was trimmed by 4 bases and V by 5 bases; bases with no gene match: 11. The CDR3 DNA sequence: TGTGCCAGCAGCCCACGTTGGTCGGGACTATACGAGCAGTACTTC. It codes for CASSPRWSGLYEQYF. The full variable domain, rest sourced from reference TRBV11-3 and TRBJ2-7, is EAGVVQSPRYKIIEKKQPVAFWCNPISGHNTLYWYLQNLGQGPELLIRYENEEAVDDSQLPKDRFSAERLKGVDSTLKIQPAELGDSAVYLCASSPRWSGLYEQYFGPGTRLTVT.

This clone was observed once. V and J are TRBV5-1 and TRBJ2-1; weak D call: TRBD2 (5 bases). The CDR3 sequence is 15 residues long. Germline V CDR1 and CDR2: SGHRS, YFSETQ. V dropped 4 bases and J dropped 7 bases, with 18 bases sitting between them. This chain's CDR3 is CASSELGSIPNEQFF. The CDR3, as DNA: TGCGCCAGCAGCGAACTAGGCTCCATCCCTAATGAGCAGTTCTTC.

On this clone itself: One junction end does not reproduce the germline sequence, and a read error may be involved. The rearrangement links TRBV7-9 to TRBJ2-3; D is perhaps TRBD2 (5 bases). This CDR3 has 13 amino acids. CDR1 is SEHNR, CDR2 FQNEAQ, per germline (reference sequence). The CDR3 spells CASGFMGTDTQYF. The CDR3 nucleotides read TGCGCCTCGGGGTTTATGGGCACAGATACGCAGTATTTT.

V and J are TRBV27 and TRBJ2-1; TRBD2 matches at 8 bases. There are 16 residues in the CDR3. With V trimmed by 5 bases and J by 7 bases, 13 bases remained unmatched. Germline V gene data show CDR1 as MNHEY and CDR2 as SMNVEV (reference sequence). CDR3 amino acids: CASSHRSGGPFNEQFF. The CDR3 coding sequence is TGTGCCAGCAGTCATCGATCGGGAGGGCCGTTTAATGAGCAGTTCTTC.

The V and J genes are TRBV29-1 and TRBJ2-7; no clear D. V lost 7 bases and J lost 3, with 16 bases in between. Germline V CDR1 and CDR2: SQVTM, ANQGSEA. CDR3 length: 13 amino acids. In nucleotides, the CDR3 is TGCAGCGCCCTGGACGGTTTTAACTACGAGCAGTACTTC. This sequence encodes CSALDGFNYEQYF.

CDR3 in DNA: TGCGCCAGCAGCTCCCCAGGGAAGGATGGCTACACCTTC. Translated, it gives CASSSPGKDGYTF. This rearrangement joins TRBV5-1 to TRBJ1-2; a weak D match, TRBD1 (5 bases). In germline, CDR1 is SGHRS, CDR2 YFSETQ. Trimming removed 3 bases from V and 6 bases from J, with 12 bases in between. The CDR3 spans 13 residues.

The CDR3 bases are TGTGCCAGCAGCTTCGTAACACAGACCTACGAGCAGTACTTC. It codes for CASSFVTQTYEQYF. The chain couples TRBV7-2 to TRBJ2-7; D uncertain. Germline lookup yields CDR1 SGHTA and CDR2 FQGNSA. The V gene lost 3 bases and the J gene lost 2 bases, with 11 bases spanning the gap. CDR3 length: 14 amino acids. The entire variable domain, with the rest obtained from reference TRBV7-2 and TRBJ2-7, is as follows: GAGVSQSPSNKVTEKGKDVELRCDPISGHTALYWYRQSLGQGLEFLIYFQGNSAPDKSGLPSDRFSAERTGGSVSTLTIQRTQQEDSAVYLCASSFVTQTYEQYFGPGTRLTVT.

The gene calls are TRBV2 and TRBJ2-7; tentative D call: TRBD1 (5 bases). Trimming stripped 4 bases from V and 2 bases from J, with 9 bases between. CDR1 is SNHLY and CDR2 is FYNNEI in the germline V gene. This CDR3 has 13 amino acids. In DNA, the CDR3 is TGTGCCAGCAGTGTAACAGGCCCCTACGAGCAGTACTTC. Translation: CASSVTGPYEQYF.

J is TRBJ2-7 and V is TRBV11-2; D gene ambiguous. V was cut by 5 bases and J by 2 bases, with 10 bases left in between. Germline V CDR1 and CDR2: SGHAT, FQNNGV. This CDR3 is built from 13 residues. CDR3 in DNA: TGTGCCAGCAGCCCCCTGCGGCCCTACGAGCAGTACTTC. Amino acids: CASSPLRPYEQYF.

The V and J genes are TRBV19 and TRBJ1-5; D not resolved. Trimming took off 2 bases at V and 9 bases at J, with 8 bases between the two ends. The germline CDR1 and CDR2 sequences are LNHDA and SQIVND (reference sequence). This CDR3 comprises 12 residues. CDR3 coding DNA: TGTGCCAGTAGTATACGGACTGGGCCCCAGCATTTT. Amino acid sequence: CASSIRTGPQHF.

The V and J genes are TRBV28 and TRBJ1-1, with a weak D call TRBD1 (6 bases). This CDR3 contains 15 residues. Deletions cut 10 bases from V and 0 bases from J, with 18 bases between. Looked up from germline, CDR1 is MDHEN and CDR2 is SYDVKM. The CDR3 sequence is CATRGPQGVNTEAFF. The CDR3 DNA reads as TGTGCCACCAGGGGACCTCAAGGGGTGAACACTGAAGCTTTCTTT.

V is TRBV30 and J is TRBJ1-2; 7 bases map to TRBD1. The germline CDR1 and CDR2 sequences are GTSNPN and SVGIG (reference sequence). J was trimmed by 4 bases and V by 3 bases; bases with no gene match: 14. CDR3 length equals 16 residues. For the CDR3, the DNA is TGTGCCTGGAGAAACCCCTACAGGGGAGGCTTCTATGGCTACACCTTC. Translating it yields CAWRNPYRGGFYGYTF.

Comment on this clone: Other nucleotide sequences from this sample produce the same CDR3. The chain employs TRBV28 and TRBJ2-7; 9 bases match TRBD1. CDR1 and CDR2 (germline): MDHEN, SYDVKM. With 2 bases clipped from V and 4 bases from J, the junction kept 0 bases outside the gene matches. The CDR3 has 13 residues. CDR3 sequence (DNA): TGTGCCAGCAGTTTAGGGACAGGGTACGAGCAGTACTTC. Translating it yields CASSLGTGYEQYF.

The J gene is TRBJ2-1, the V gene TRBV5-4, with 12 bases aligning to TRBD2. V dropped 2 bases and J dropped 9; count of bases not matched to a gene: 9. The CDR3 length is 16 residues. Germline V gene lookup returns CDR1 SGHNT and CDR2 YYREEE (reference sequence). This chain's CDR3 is CASSFSGTSGRREQFF. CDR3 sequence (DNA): TGTGCCAGCAGCTTCTCCGGGACTAGCGGGCGGCGTGAGCAGTTCTTC.

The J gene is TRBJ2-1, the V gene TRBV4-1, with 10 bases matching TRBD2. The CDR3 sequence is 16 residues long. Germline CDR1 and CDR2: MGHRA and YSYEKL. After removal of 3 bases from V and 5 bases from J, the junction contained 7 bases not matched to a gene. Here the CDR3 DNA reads TGCGCCAGCAGCCACAAGCGGGAGGGTTTCAACAATGAGCAGTTCTTC. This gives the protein CASSHKREGFNNEQFF.

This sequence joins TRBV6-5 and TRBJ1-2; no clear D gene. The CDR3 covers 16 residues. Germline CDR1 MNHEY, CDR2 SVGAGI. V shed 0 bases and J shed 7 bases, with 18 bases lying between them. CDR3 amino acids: CASSYSVDTHGRGYTF. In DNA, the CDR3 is TGTGCCAGCAGTTACTCCGTCGACACACACGGTCGTGGCTACACCTTC.

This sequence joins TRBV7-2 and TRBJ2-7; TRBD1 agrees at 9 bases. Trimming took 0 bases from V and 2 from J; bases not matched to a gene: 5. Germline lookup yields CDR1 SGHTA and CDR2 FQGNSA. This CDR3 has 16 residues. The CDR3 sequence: CASSLALDRGAYEQYF. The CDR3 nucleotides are TGTGCCAGCAGCTTAGCCCTGGACAGGGGCGCCTACGAGCAGTACTTC.

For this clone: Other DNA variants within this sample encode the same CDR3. DNA of the CDR3: TGTGCCAGCAGTCTGGAACAGGGAGGCGGCTACACCTTC. This translates into CASSLEQGGGYTF. The chain employs TRBV7-2 and TRBJ1-2; weak D call: TRBD1 (6 bases). V was trimmed by 6 bases and J by 8 bases, leaving 16 bases between them. Germline CDR1 reads SGHTA; CDR2 reads FQGNSA. This CDR3 region has 13 residues.

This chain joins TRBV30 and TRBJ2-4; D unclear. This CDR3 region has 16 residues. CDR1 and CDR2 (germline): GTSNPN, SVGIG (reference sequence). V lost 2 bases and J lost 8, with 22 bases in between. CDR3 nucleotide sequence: TGTGCCTGGAGTACCATCAATTCTTTCCGCCGAGACATTCAGTACTTC. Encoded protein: CAWSTINSFRRDIQYF.

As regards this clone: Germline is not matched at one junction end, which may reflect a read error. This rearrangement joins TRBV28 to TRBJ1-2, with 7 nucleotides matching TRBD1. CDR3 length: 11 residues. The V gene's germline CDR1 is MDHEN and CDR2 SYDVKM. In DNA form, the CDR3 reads TGTGCGATACAGGGGAACTTTGGCTACACCTTC. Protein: CAIQGNFGYTF.

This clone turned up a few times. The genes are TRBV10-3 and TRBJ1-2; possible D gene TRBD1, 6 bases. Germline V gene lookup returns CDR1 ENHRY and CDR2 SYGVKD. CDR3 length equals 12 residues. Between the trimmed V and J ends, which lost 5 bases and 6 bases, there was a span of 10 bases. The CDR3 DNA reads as TGTGCCATCAGTTGGGACACGCATGGCTACACCTTC. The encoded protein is CAISWDTHGYTF.

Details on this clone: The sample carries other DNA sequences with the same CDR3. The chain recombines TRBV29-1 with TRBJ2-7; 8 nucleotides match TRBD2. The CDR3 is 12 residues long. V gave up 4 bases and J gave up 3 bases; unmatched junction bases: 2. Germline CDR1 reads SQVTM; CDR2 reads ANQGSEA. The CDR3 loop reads CSVGLAGYEQYF. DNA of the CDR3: TGCAGCGTTGGCCTAGCGGGCTACGAGCAGTACTTC.

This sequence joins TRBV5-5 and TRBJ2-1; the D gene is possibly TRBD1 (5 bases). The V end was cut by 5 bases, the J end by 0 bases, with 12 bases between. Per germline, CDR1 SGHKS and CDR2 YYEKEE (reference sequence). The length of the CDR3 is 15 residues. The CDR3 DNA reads TGTGCCAGCAGGAAGGGGCCGAGCTCCTACAATGAGCAGTTCTTC. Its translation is CASRKGPSSYNEQFF.

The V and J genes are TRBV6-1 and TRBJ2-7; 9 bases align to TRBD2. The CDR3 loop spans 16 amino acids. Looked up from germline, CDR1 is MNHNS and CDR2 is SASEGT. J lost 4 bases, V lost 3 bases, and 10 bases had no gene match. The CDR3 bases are TGTGCCAGCAGTGACCCCAAGGGCGGGAGGGCTTACGAGCAGTACTTC. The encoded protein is CASSDPKGGRAYEQYF.